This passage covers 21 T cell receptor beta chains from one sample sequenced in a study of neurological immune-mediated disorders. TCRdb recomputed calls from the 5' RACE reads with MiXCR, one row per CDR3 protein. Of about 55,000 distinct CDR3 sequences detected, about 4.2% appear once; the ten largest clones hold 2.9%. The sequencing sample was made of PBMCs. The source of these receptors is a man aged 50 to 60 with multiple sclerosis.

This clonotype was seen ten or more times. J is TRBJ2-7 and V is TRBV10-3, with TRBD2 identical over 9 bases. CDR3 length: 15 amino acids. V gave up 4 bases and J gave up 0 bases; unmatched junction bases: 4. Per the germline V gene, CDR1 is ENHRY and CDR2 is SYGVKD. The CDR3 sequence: CAISVSGGSSYEQYF. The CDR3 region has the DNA TGTGCCATCAGTGTGAGCGGGGGGAGCTCCTACGAGCAGTACTTC.

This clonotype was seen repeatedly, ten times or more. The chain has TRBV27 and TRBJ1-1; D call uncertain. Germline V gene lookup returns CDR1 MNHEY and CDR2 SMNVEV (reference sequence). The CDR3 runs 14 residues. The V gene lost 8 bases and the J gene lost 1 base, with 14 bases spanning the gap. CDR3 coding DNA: TGTGCCAGCTCGGGGTCCTCGGGGAACACTGAAGCTTTCTTT. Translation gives CASSGSSGNTEAFF.

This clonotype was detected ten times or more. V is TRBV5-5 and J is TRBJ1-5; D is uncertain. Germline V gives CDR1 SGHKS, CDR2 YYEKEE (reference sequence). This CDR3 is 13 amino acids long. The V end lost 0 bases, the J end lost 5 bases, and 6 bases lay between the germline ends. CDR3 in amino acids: CASSLVSDQPQHF. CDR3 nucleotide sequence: TGTGCCAGCAGCTTGGTTTCGGATCAGCCCCAGCATTTT.

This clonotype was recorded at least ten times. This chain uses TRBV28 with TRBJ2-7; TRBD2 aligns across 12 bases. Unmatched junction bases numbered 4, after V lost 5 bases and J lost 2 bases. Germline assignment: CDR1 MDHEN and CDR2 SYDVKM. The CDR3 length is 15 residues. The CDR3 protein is CASSPGLAGTYEQYF. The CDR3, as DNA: TGTGCCAGCAGTCCCGGACTAGCGGGAACCTACGAGCAGTACTTC.

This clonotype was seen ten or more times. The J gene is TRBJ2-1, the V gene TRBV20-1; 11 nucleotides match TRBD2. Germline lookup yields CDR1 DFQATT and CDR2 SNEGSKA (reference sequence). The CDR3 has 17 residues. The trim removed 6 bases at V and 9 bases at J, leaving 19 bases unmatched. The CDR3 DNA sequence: TGCAGTGCCTCCCCCCCATTTCGTAGCGGGAGGGCTCGTGAGCAGTTCTTC. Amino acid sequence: CSASPPFRSGRAREQFF.

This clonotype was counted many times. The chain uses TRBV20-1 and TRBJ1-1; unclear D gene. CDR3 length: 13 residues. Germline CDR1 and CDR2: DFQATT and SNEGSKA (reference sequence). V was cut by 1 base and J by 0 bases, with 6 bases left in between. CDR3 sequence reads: CSARVLLNTEAFF. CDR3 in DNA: TGCAGTGCTAGAGTACTCCTGAACACTGAAGCTTTCTTT.

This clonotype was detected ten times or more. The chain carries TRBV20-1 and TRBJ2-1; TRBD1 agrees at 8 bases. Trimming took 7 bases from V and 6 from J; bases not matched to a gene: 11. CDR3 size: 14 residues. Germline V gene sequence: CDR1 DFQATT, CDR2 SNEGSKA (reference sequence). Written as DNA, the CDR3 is TGCAGTGTTAAAGGACAGGGTCCGGGCAATGAGCAGTTCTTC. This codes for CSVKGQGPGNEQFF.

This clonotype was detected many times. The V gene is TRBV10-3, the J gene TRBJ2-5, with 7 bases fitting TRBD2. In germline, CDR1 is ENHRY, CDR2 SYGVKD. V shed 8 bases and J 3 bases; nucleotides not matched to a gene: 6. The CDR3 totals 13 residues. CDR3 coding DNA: TGTGCCATCGCGGAACGGGGGGAAGAGACCCAGTACTTC. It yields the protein CAIAERGEETQYF.

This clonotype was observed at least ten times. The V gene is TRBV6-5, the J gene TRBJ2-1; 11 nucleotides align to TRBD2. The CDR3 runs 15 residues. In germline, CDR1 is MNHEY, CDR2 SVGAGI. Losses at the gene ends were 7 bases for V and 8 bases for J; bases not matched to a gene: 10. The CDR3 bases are TGTGCCAGCAAATCCCTAGCGGGAGGTCCTTATGAGCAGTTCTTC. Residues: CASKSLAGGPYEQFF.

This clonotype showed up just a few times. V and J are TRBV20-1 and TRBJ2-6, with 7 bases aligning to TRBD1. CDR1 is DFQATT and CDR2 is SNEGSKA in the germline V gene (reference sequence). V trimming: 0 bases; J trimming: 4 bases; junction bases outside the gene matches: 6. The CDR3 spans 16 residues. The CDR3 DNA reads TGCAGTGCTAGAGATCTAGGGGGCTCCGGGGCCAACGTCCTGACTTTC. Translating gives CSARDLGGSGANVLTF.

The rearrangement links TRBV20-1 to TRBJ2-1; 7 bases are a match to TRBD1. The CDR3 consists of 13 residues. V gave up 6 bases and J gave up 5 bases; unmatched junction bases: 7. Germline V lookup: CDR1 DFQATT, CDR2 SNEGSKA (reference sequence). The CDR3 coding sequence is TGCAGTGCCCTAGACAGGGCCCACAATGAGCAGTTCTTC. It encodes CSALDRAHNEQFF.

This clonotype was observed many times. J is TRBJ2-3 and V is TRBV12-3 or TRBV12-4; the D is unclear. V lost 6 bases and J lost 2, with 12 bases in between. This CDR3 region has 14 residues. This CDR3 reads CASSPRRDTDTQYF. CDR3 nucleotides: TGTGCCAGCAGCCCCCGACGAGACACAGATACGCAGTATTTT.

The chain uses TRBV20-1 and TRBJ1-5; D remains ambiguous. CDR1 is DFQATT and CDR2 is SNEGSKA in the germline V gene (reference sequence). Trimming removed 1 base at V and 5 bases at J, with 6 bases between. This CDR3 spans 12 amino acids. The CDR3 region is CSARVTDQPQHF. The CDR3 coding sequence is TGCAGTGCTAGAGTTACAGATCAGCCCCAGCATTTT.

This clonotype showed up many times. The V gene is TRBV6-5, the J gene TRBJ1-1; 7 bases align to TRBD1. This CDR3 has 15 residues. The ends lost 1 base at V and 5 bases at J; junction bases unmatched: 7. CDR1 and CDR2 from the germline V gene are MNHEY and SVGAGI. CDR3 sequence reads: CASSYFRRGRTEAFF. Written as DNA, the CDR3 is TGTGCCAGCAGTTACTTTAGAAGGGGGCGGACTGAAGCTTTCTTT.

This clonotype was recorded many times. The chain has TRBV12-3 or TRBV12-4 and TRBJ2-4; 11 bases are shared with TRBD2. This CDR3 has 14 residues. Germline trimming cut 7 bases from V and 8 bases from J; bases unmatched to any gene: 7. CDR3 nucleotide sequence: TGTGCCAGCACCCTTACTAGCGGGAGTGACATTCAGTACTTC. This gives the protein CASTLTSGSDIQYF.

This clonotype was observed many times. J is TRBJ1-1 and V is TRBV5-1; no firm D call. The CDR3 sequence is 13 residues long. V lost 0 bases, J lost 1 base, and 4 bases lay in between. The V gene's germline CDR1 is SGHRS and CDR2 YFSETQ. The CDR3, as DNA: TGCGCCAGCAGCTTGGCTCAGAACACTGAAGCTTTCTTT. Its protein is CASSLAQNTEAFF.

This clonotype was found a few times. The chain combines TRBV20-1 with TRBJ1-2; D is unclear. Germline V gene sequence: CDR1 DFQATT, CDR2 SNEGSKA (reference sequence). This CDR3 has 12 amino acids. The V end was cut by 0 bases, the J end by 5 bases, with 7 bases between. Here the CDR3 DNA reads TGCAGTGCTAGAGAGGGTCAATATGGCTACACCTTC. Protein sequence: CSAREGQYGYTF.

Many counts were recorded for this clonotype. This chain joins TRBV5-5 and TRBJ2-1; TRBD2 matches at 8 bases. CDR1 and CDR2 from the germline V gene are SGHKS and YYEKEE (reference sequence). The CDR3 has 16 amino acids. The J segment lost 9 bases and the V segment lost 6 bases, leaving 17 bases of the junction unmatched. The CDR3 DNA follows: TGTGCCAGCAACGAACTTTACCGGGGGGGCCCAGGTGAGCAGTTCTTC. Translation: CASNELYRGGPGEQFF.

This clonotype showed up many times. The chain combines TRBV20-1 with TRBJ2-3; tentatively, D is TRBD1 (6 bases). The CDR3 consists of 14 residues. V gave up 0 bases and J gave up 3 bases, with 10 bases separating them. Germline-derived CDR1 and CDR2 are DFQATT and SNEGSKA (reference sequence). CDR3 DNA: TGCAGTGCTAGAGACAGGGGATTGACAGATACGCAGTATTTT. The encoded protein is CSARDRGLTDTQYF.

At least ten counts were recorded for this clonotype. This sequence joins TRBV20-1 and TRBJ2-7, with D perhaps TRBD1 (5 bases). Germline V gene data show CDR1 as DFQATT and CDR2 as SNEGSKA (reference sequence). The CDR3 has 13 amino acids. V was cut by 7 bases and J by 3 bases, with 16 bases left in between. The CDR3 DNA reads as TGCAGTGGTAAAGGACATGCTAGCTACGAGCAGTACTTC. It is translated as CSGKGHASYEQYF.

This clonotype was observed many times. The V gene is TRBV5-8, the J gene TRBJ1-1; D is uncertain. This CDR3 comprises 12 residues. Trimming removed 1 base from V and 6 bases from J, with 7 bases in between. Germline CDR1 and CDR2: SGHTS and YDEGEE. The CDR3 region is CASSLRRAEAFF. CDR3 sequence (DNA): TGTGCCAGCAGCTTGCGGAGAGCTGAAGCTTTCTTT.